The following is a T cell receptor (beta chain) sequence with its context. The sample belongs to a study of blood T cell repertoires in COVID-19. Study summary: Both acute and convalescent COVID-19 samples were obtained from the United States, Italy and Spain. The analysed material was cDNA or gDNA that came from T cells, B-cell-depleted T cells, or PBMCs.

As originally analysed: Amplification from reference gene primers served as the basis for estimated nucleated cell counts. TCRdb's table, derived via immunoSEQ multiplex PCR, lists solely in-frame clones and lacks some. V and J calls and clone size are those listed in that table; D and trimming were worked out from the DNA. Of about 160,000 clones detected, approximately 84% appear once; the ten largest clones hold roughly 1%. There are 15 residues in the CDR3. Trimming pared 7 bases from V and 2 bases from J, leaving 18 bases between. CDR1 is SGHAT and CDR2 is FQNNGV in the germline V gene. The sample comprised peripheral blood. The TCR sequence derives from a middle-aged man with acute or convalescent COVID-19. This chain connects TRBV11-2 to TRBJ2-7; D is perhaps TRBD1 (6 bases). This chain's CDR3 is CASKPKPGTPYEQYF. CDR3 nucleotide sequence: TGTGCCAGCAAACCTAAGCCCGGGACACCCTACGAGCAGTACTTC.